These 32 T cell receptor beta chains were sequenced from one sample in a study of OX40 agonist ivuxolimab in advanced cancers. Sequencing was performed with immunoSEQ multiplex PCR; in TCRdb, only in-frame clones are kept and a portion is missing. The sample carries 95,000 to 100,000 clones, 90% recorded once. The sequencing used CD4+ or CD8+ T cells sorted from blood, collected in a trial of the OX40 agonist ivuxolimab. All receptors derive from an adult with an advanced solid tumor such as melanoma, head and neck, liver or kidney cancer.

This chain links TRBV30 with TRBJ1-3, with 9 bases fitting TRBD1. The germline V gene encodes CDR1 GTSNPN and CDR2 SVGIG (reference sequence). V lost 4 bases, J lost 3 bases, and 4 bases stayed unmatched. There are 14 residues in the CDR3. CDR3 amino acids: CAWMRTGVGNTIYF. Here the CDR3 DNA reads TGTGCCTGGATGCGGACAGGGGTTGGAAACACCATATATTTT.

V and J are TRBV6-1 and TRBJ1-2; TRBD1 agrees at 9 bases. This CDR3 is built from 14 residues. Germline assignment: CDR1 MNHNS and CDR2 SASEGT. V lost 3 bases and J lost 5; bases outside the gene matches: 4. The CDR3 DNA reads TGTGCCAGCAGTGAGGGACAGGGAGGGTATGGCTACACCTTC. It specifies CASSEGQGGYGYTF.

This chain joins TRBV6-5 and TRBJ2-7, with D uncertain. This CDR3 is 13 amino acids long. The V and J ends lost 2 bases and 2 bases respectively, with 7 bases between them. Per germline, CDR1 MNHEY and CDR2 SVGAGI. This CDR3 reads CASSYSPAYEQYF. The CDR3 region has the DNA TGTGCCAGCAGTTACAGCCCCGCCTACGAGCAGTACTTC.

Here the CDR3 reads CAISRADRAGTDTQYF. The CDR3 DNA reads TGTGCCATCAGTAGGGCCGACAGGGCGGGCACAGATACGCAGTATTTT. The chain joins TRBV10-3 to TRBJ2-3, with 7 bases identical to TRBD1. Trimming at V came to 5 bases and at J to 1 base, leaving 9 bases not matched to a gene. This CDR3 is 16 amino acids long. Germline assignment: CDR1 ENHRY and CDR2 SYGVKD.

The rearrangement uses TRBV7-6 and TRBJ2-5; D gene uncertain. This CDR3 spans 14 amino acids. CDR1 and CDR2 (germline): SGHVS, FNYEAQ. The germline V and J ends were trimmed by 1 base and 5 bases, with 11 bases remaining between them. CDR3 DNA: TGTGCCAGCAGCTTAGGGACCCGCAAGGAGACCCAGTACTTC. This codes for CASSLGTRKETQYF.

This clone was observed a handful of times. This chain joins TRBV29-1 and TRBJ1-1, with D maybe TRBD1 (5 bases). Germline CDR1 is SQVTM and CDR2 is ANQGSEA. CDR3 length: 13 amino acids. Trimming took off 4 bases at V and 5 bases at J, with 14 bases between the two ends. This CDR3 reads CSVARGGGTEAFF. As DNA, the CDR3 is TGCAGCGTTGCGAGGGGTGGCGGGACTGAAGCTTTCTTT. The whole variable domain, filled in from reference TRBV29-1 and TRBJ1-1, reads SAVISQKPSRDICQRGTSLTIQCQVDSQVTMMFWYRQQPGQSLTLIATANQGSEATYESGFVIDKFPISRPNLTFSTLTVSNMSPEDSSIYLCSVARGGGTEAFFGQGTRLTVV.

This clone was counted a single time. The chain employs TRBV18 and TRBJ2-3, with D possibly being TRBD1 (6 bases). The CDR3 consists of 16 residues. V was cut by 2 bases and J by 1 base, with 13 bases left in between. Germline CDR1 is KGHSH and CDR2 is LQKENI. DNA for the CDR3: TGTGCCAGCTCACCAAGATCCGCAGGGGGCACAGATACGCAGTATTTT. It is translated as CASSPRSAGGTDTQYF.

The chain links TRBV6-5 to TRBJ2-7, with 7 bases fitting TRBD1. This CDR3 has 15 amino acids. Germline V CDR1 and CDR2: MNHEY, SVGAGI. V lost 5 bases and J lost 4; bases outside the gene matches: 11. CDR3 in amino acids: CASSKVGQQLYEQYF. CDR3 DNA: TGTGCCAGCAGTAAGGTGGGACAGCAGCTTTACGAGCAGTACTTC.

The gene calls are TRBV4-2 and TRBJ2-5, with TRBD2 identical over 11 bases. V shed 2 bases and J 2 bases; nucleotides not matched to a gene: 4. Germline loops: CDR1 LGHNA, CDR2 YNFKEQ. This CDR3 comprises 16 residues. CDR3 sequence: CASSQTRLAGQETQYF. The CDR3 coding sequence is TGTGCCAGCAGCCAAACCCGACTAGCGGGACAAGAGACCCAGTACTTC.

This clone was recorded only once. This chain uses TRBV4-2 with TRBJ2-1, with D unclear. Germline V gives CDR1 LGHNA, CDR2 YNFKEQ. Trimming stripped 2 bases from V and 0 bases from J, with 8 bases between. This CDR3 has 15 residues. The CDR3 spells CASSQRASSYNEQFF. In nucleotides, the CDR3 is TGTGCCAGCAGCCAACGGGCCAGCTCCTACAATGAGCAGTTCTTC.

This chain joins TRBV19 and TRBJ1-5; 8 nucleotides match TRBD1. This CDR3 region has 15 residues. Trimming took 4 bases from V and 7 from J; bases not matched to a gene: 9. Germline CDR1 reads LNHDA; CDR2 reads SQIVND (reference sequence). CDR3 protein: CASSRHRGSEQPQHF. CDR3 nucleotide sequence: TGTGCCAGTAGTAGACACAGGGGGTCGGAACAGCCCCAGCATTTT.

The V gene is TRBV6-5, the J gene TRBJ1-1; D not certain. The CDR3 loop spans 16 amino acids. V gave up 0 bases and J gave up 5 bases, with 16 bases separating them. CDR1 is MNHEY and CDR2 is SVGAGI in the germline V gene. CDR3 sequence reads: CASSYSSRAEETEAFF. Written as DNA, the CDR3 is TGTGCCAGCAGTTACTCGTCGCGGGCCGAGGAGACTGAAGCTTTCTTT.

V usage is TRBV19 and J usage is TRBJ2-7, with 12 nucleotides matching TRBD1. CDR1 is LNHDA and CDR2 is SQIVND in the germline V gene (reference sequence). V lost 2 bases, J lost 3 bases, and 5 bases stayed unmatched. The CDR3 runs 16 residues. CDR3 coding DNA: TGTGCCAGTAGTATACCGGGACAGGGGGCGGGCTACGAGCAGTACTTC. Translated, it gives CASSIPGQGAGYEQYF.

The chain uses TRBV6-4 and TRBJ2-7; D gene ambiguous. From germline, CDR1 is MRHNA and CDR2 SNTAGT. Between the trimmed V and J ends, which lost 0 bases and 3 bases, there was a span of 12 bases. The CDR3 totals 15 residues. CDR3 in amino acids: CASSDSSRCHYEQYF. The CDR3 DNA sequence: TGTGCCAGCAGTGACTCGAGTAGGTGCCACTACGAGCAGTACTTC.

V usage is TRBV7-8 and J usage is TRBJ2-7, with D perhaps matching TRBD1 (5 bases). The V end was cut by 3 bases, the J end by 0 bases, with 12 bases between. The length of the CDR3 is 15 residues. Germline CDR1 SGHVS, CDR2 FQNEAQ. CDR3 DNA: TGTGCCAGCAGCTTGGGAAGGGGTGGCTCCTACGAGCAGTACTTC. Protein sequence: CASSLGRGGSYEQYF.

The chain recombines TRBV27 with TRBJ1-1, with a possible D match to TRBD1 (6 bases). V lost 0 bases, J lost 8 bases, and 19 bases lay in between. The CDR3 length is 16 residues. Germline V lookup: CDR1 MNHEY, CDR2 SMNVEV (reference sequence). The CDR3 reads CASSLSNPWGALEAFF. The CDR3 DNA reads TGTGCCAGCAGTTTATCGAATCCCTGGGGGGCTCTCGAAGCTTTCTTT.

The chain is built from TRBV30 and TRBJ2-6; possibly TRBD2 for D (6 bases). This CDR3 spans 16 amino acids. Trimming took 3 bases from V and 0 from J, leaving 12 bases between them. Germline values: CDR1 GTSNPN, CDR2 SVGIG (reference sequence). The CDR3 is CAWSPRGFSGANVLTF. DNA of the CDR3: TGTGCCTGGAGCCCCCGGGGGTTCTCTGGGGCCAACGTCCTGACTTTC. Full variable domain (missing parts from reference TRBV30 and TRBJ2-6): SQTIHQWPATLVQPVGSPLSLECTVEGTSNPNLYWYRQAAGRGLQLLFYSVGIGQISSEVPQNLSASRPQDRQFILSSKKLLLSDSGFYLCAWSPRGFSGANVLTFGAGSRLTVL.

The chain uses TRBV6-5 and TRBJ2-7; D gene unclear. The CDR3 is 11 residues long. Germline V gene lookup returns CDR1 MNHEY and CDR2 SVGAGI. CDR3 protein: CASASSVQQYF. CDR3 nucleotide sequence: TGTGCGAGCGCCTCGTCGGTACAGCAGTACTTC.

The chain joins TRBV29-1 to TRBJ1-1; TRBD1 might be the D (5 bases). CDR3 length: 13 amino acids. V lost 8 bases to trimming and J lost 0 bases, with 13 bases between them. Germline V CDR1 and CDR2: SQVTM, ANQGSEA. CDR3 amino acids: CSYFGGVNTEAFF. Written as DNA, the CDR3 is TGCAGCTACTTTGGGGGGGTGAACACTGAAGCTTTCTTT.

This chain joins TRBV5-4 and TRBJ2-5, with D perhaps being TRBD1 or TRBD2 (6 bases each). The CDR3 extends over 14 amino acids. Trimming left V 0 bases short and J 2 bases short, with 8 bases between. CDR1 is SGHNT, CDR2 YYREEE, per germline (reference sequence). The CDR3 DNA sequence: TGTGCCAGCAGCTTGGCGGGGGCACAAGAGACCCAGTACTTC. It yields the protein CASSLAGAQETQYF. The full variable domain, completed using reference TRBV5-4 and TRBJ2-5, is ETGVTQSPTHLIKTRGQQVTLRCSSQSGHNTVSWYQQALGQGPQFIFQYYREEENGRGNFPPRFSGLQFPNYSSELNVNALELDDSALYLCASSLAGAQETQYFGPGTRLLVL.

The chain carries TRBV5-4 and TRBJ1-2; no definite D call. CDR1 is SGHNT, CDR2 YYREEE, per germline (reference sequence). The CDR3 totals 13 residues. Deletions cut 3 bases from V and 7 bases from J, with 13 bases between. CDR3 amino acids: CASSYRREGGYTF. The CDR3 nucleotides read TGTGCCAGCAGCTATAGGAGGGAGGGTGGCTACACCTTC.

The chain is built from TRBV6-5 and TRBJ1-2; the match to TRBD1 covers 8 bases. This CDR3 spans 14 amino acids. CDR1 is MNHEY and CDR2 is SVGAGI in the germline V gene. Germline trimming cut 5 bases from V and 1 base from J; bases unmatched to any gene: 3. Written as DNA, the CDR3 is TGTGCCAGCAGTAACGACAGGGGTAACTATGGCTACACCTTC. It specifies CASSNDRGNYGYTF.

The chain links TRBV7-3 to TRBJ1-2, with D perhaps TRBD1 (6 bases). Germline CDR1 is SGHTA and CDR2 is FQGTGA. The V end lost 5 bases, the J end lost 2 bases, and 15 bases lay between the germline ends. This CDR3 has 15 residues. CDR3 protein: CASSTGYGGNYGYTF. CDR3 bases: TGTGCCAGCAGCACAGGGTACGGGGGGAACTATGGCTACACCTTC. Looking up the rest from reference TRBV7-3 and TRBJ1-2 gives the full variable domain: GAGVSQTPSNKVTEKGKYVELRCDPISGHTALYWYRQSLGQGPEFLIYFQGTGAADDSGLPNDRFFAVRPEGSVSTLKIQRTERGDSAVYLCASSTGYGGNYGYTFGSGTRLTVV.

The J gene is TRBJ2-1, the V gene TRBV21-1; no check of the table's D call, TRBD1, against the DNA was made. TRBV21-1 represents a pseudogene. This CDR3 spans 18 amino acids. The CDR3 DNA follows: TGTGCCAGCAGCAAAAAGGGGACATCCACACCCTCCTACAATGAGCAGTTCTTC. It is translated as CASSKKGTSTPSYNEQFF.

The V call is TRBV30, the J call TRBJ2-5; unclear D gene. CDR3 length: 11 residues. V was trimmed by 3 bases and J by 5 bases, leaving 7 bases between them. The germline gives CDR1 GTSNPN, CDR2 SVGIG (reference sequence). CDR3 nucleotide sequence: TGTGCCTGGAGAGGACGGGAGACCCAGTACTTC. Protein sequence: CAWRGRETQYF.

For the CDR3, the DNA is TGTGCCATCGCCTGGGACAGCTCCTACGAGCAGTACTTC. Residues: CAIAWDSSYEQYF. The chain combines TRBV10-3 with TRBJ2-7, with 7 nucleotides matching TRBD1. CDR1 and CDR2 (germline): ENHRY, SYGVKD. V trimming: 8 bases; J trimming: 0 bases; junction bases outside the gene matches: 4. The CDR3 is 13 amino acids.

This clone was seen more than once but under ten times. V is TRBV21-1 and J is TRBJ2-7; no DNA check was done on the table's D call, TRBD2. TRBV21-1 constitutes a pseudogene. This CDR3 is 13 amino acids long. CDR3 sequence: CASSKGCLYEQYF. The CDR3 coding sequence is TGTGCCAGCAGCAAAGGTTGTCTCTACGAGCAGTACTTC.

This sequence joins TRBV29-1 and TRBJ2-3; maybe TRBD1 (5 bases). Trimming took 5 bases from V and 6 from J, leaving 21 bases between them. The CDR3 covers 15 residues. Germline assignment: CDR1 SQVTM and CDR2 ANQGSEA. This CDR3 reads CSVLFVTGAGDTQYF. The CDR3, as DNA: TGCAGCGTTCTTTTCGTGACTGGGGCAGGGGATACGCAGTATTTT.

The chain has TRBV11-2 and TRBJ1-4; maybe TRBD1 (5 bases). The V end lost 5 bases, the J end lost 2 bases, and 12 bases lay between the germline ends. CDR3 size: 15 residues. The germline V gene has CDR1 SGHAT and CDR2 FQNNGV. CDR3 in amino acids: CASSMGPSTNEKLFF. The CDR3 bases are TGTGCCAGCAGCATGGGACCTTCTACTAATGAAAAACTGTTTTTT.

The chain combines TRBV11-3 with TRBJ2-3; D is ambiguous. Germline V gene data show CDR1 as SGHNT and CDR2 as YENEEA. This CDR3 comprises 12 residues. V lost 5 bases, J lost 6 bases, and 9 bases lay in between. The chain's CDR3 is CASSTIGDTQYF. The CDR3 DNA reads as TGTGCCAGCAGCACCATCGGGGATACGCAGTATTTT.

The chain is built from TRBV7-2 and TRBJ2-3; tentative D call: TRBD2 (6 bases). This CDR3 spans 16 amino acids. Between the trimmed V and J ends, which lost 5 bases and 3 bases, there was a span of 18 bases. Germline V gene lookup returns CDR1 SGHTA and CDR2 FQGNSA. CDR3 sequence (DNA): TGTGCCAGCAGCCCCTTCGGGAGCCGAGGGACAGATACGCAGTATTTT. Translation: CASSPFGSRGTDTQYF.

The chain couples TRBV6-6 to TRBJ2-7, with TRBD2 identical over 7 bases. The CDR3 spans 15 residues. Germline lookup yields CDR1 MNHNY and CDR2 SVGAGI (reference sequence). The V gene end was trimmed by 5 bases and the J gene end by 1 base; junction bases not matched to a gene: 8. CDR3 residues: CASSPILATSYEQYF. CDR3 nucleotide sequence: TGTGCCAGCAGTCCTATACTAGCGACATCCTACGAGCAGTACTTC.